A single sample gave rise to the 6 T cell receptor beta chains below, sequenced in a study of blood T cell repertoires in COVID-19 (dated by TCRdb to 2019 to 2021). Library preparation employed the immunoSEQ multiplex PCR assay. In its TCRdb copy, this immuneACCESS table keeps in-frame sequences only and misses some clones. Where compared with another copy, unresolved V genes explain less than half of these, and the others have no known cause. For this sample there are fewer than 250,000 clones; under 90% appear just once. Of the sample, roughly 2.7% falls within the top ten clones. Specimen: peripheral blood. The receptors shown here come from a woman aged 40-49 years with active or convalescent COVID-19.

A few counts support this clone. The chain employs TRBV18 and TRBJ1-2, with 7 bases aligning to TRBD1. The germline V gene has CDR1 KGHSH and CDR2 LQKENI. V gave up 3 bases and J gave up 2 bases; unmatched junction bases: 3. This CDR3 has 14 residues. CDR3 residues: CASSPPTGNYGYTF. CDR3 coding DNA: TGTGCCAGCTCACCGCCGACAGGGAACTATGGCTACACCTTC.

CDR3: CASREGFGGTVDGYTF. In nucleotides, the CDR3 is TGTGCCAGCAGAGAAGGGTTCGGGGGTACCGTGGATGGCTACACCTTC. The chain links TRBV28 to TRBJ1-2; tentatively, D is TRBD1 (5 bases). The germline CDR1 and CDR2 sequences are MDHEN and SYDVKM. This CDR3 comprises 16 residues. V lost 6 bases and J lost 6, with 23 bases in between.

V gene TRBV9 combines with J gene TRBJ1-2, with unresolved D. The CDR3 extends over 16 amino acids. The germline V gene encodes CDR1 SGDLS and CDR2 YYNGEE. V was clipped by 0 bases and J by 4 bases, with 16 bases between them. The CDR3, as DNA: TGTGCCAGCAGCGTAGTTGCTGGAGGCAGTGGCTATGGCTACACCTTC. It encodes CASSVVAGGSGYGYTF.

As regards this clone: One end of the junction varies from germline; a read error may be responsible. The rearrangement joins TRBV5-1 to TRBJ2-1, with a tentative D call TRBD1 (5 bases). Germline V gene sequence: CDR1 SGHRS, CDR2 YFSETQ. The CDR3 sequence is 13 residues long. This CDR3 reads CASSWGSNNEQFF. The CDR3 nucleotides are TGCGCCAGCTCCTGGGGCTCCAACAATGAGCAGTTCTTC.

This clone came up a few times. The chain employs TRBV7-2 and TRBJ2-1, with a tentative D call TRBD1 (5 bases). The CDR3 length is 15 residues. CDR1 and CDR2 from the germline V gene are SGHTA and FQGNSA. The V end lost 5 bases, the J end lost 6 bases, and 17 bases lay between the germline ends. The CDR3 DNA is TGTGCCAGCAGCAGCAGGGATTACAGGACCAATGAGCAGTTCTTC. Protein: CASSSRDYRTNEQFF.

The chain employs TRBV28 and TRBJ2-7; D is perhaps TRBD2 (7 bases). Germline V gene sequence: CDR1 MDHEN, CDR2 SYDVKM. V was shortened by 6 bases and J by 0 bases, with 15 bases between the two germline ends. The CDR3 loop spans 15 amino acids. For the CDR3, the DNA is TGTGCCAGCAGCCACTACGGGGGGCTCTCCTACGAGCAGTACTTC. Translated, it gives CASSHYGGLSYEQYF.